This T cell receptor beta chain was profiled in a study of T cells in Graves' hyperthyroidism and ophthalmopathy. Researchers took RNA transcripts and amplified the TCR beta CDR3 regions from them. The HTBI primer set drove a first-round RT-PCR of the TCR CDR3. TCRdb fed the multiplex PCR reads into MiXCR, producing one record per CDR3 protein. This table has around 690,000 distinct CDR3 sequences, roughly 17% appearing once. Over 18 months, lack of ophthalmopathy progression marked Graves' hyperthyroidism as stable. V shed 4 bases and J 7 bases; nucleotides not matched to a gene: 2. This CDR3 region has 14 residues. Germline CDR1 LGHDT, CDR2 YNNKEL (reference sequence).

The specimen was blood. The source is a man aged 50 to 59 with Graves' hyperthyroidism. The rearrangement links TRBV3-1 to TRBJ2-6, with TRBD1 matching over 9 bases. The CDR3 region has the DNA TGTGCCAGCAGCCCGACAGGGGGTGCCAACGTCCTGACTTTC. Translated, it gives CASSPTGGANVLTF.